This note documents a single T cell receptor beta chain sequence. The data belong to a study of blood T cell repertoires in COVID-19. Original analysis: Using reference gene primer amplification, nucleated cell counts were estimated. Here immunoSEQ multiplex PCR was the method, and the copy in TCRdb shows in-frame clones only, minus some. The V and J calls and clone size were taken over from that table, and D and trimming were inferred from the DNA. Among some 260,000 clones listed, around 90% were seen once. From germline, CDR1 is SGHAT and CDR2 FQNNGV. The V and J ends lost 1 base and 5 bases, in that order; junction bases with no gene match: 2. This CDR3 spans 13 amino acids.

The sequencing input was peripheral blood. The receptor was isolated from a woman aged 30 to 39 with acute or convalescent COVID-19. The chain couples TRBV11-2 to TRBJ2-7; 7 positions agree with TRBD1. CDR3 region: CASSLVGQNEQYF. The CDR3 DNA is TGTGCCAGCAGCTTAGTGGGACAGAACGAGCAGTACTTC.